This T cell receptor beta chain was found in a study of identical twins. The study's findings and limits: Compared with unrelated sharing, twin-shared out-of-frame alpha sequences had more low-probability sequences. Instead of following the same donors, the conclusions were based on cross-sectional statistical analysis.

Trimming took off 0 bases at V and 4 bases at J, with 10 bases between the two ends. CDR3 length: 13 residues. Germline CDR1 reads DFQATT; CDR2 reads SNEGSKA (reference sequence). Donors were all healthy Caucasians. For this clonotype: Antigen unknown.

Each CDR3 protein is one row after TCRdb ran MiXCR on the 5' RACE reads. This repertoire shows 420,000 or so distinct CDR3 sequences, 18% found once; its top ten account for 12%. The chain joins TRBV20-1 to TRBJ2-7; no firm D call. The sequencing input was naive T cells sorted from blood. The TCR was taken from a man between 50 and 59 years old in good health. This CDR3 is CSARDLSSYEQYF. The CDR3 DNA reads TGCAGTGCTAGAGATCTCTCTAGTTACGAGCAGTACTTC.